This T cell receptor beta chain was recorded in a study of shared clonotypes between healthy human individuals. Study information: Per donor, CD8 memory used one plate, CD8 naive used two, CD4 memory used three and CD4 naive used three.

Per germline, CDR1 LNHDA and CDR2 SQIVND (reference sequence). The CDR3 has 17 residues. Trimming took off 3 bases at V and 0 bases at J, with 18 bases between the two ends. Naive CD8 isolation took CD45RO-negative cells positively selected for CCR7 and excluded terminally differentiated effector memory CD45RA+ cells. This clone was detected a few times. The authors split each subset's genomic DNA evenly across several immunoSEQ plates. Produced via immunoSEQ multiplex PCR; TCRdb's table is partial and in-frame only. The sample consists of 1.5 million to 2.5 million clones, about 95% of them appearing once.

The sequence derives from a man younger than 35 in good health. The chain uses TRBV19 and TRBJ2-7; D is possibly TRBD1 (5 bases). Sequencing used naive CD8+ T cells sorted from blood. The CDR3 loop is CASSIRSSGFSSYEQYF. In nucleotides, the CDR3 is TGTGCCAGTAGTATCCGATCCTCAGGGTTCAGCTCCTACGAGCAGTACTTC.